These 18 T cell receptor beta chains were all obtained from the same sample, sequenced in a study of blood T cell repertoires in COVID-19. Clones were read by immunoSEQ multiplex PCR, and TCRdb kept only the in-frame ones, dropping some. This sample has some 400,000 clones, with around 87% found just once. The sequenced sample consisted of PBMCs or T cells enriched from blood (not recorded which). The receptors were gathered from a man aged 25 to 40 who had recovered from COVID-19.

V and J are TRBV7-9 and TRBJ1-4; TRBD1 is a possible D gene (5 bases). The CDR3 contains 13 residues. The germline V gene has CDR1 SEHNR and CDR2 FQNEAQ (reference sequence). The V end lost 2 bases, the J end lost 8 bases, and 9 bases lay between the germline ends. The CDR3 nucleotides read TGTGCCAGCAGCTTAACTCCAGGGGAAAAACTGTTTTTT. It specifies CASSLTPGEKLFF.

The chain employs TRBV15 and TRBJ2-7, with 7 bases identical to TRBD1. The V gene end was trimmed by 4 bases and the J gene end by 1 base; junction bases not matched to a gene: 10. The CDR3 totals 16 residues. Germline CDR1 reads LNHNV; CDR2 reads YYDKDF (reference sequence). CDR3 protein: CATSTGGSPLSYEQYF. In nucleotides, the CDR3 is TGTGCCACCAGCACAGGGGGTTCACCTCTTTCCTACGAGCAGTACTTC.

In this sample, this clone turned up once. The CDR3 sequence: CASSFGTGLSYEQYF. The CDR3 DNA reads TGTGCCAGTAGTTTCGGGACAGGACTCTCCTACGAGCAGTACTTC. The rearrangement uses TRBV19 and TRBJ2-7, with 8 bases that match TRBD1. The CDR3 spans 15 residues. CDR1 and CDR2 (germline): LNHDA, SQIVND (reference sequence). With V trimmed by 5 bases and J by 0 bases, 6 bases remained unmatched.

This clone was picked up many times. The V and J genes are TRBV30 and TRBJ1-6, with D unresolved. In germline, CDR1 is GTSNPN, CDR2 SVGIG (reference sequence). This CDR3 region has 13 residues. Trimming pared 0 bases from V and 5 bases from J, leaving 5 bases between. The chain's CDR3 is CAWSVQNNSPLHF. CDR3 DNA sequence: TGTGCCTGGAGTGTACAAAATAATTCACCCCTCCACTTT.

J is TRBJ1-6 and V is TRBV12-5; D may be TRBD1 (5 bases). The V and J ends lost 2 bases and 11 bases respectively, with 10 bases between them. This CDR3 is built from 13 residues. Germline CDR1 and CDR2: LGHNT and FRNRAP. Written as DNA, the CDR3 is TGTGCTAGTGGTTTGACCGGGGGTACACCCCTCCACTTT. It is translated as CASGLTGGTPLHF.

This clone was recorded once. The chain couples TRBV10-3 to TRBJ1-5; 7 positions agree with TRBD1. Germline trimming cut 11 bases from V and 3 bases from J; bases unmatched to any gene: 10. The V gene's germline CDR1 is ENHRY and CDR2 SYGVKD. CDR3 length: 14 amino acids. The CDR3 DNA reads TGTGCCGGGAATCAAGGGGGCACCAATCAGCCCCAGCATTTT. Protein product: CAGNQGGTNQPQHF.

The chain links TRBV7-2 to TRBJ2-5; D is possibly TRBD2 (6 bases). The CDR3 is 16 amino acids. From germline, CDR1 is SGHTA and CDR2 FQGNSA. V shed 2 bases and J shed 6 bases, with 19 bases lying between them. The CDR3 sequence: CASSLPRGLYRKTQYF. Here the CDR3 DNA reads TGTGCCAGCAGCTTACCCCGGGGACTTTATCGGAAGACCCAGTACTTC.

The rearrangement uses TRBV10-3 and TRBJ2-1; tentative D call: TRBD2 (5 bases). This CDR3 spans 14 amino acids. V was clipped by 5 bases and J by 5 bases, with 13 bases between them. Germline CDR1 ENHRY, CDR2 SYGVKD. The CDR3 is CAISMTWENNEQFF. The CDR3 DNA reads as TGTGCCATCAGTATGACTTGGGAGAACAATGAGCAGTTCTTC.

DNA of the CDR3: TGTGCCAGCAGCACCGGGACAGGGGGAACCTACGAGCAGTACTTC. Encoded protein: CASSTGTGGTYEQYF. V usage is TRBV2 and J usage is TRBJ2-7, with 11 bases identical to TRBD1. CDR1 SNHLY and CDR2 FYNNEI come from the germline V gene. The CDR3 is made up of 15 amino acids. With 6 bases clipped from V and 2 bases from J, the junction kept 6 bases outside the gene matches.

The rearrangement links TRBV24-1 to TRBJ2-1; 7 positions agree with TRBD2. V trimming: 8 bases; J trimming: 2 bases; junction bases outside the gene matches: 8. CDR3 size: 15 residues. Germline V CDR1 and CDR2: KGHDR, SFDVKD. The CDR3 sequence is CATNNPSGTYNEQFF. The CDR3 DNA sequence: TGTGCCACCAACAACCCTAGCGGAACCTACAATGAGCAGTTCTTC.

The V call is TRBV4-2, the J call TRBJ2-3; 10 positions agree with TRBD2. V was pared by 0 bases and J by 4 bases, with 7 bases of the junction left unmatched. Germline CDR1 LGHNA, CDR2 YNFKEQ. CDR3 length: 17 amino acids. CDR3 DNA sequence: TGTGCCAGCAGCCAAGAGGCTAGCGGGAGTGTAGCAGATACGCAGTATTTT. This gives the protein CASSQEASGSVADTQYF.

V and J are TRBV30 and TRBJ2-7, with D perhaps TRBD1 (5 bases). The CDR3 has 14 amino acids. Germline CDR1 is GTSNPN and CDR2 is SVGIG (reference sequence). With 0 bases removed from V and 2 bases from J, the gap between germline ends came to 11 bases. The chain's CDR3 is CAWSVRGATYEQYF. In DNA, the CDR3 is TGTGCCTGGAGTGTACGTGGGGCTACCTACGAGCAGTACTTC.

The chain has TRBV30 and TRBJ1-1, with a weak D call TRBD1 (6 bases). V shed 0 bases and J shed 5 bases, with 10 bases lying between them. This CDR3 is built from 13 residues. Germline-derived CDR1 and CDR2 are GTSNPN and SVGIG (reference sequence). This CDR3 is CAWSVTGTTEAFF. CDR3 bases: TGTGCCTGGAGTGTCACAGGGACAACTGAAGCTTTCTTT.

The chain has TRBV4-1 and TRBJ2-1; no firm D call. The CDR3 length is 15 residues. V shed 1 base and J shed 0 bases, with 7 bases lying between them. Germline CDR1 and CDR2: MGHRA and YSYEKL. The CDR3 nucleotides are TGCGCCAGCAGCCAAGTTGCGGACTCCTACAATGAGCAGTTCTTC. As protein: CASSQVADSYNEQFF.

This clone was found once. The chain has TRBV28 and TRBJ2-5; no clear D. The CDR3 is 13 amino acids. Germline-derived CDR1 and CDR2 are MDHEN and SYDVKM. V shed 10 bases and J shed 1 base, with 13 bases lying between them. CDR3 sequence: CATSRRAQETQYF. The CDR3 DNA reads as TGTGCCACCTCCAGGCGAGCCCAAGAGACCCAGTACTTC.

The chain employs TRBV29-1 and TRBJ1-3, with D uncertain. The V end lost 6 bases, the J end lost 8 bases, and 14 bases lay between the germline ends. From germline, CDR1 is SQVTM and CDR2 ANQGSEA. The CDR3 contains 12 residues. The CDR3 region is CSVTGSGHTIYF. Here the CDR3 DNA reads TGCAGCGTAACTGGTAGCGGCCACACCATATATTTT.

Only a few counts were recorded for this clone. CDR3 sequence (DNA): TGCAGTACGTCTTCACCGGGAGACGTTGAAAAACTGTTTTTT. Its protein is CSTSSPGDVEKLFF. V gene TRBV29-1 combines with J gene TRBJ1-4; D gene unclear. The germline V gene has CDR1 SQVTM and CDR2 ANQGSEA. The CDR3 contains 14 residues.

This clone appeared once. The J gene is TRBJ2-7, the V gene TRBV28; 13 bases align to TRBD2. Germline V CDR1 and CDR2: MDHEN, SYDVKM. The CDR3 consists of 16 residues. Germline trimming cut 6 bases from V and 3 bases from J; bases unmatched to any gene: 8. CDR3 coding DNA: TGTGCCAGCAGGACGACCGGGACTAGCGGGATCTACGAGCAGTACTTC. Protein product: CASRTTGTSGIYEQYF.